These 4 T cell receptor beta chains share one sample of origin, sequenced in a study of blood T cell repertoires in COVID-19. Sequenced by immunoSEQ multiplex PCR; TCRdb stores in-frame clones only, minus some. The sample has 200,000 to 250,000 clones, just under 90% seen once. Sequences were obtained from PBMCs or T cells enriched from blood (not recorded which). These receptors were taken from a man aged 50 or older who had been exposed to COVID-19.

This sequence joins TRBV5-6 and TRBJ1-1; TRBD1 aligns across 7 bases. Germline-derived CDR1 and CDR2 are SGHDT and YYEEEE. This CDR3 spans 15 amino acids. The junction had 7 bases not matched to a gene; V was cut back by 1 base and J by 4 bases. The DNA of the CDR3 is TGTGCCAGCAGCTTGAACAGGGGATTGGGCACTGAAGCTTTCTTT. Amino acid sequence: CASSLNRGLGTEAFF. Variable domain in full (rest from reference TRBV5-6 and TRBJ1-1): DAGVTQSPTHLIKTRGQQVTLRCSPKSGHDTVSWYQQALGQGPQFIFQYYEEEERQRGNFPDRFSGHQFPNYSSELNVNALLLGDSALYLCASSLNRGLGTEAFFGQGTRLTVV.

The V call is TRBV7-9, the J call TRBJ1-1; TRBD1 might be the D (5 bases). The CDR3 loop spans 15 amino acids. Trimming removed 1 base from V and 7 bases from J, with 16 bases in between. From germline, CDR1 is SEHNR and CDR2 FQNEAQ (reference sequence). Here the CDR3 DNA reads TGTGCCAGCAGCTTAGGGGCGGGAGGGGATGATGAAGCTTTCTTT. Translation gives CASSLGAGGDDEAFF.

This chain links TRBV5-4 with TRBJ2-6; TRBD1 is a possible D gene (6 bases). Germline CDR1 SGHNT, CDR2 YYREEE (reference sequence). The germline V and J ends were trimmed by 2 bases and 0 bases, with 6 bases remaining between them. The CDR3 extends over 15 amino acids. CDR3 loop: CASSLQGSGANVLTF. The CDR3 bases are TGTGCCAGCAGCTTACAGGGCTCTGGGGCCAACGTCCTGACTTTC.

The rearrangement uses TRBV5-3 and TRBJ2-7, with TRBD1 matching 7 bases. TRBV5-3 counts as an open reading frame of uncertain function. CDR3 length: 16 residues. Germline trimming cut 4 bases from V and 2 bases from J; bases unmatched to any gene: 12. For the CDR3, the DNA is TGTGCCAGAAGCCCGCTCCGGGACAGAGCCCCCTACGAGCAGTACGTC. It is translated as CARSPLRDRAPYEQYV.